These 25 T cell receptor beta chains originate from one sample sequenced in a study of vaccination effects on CD4 cells after COVID-19. After expansion with viral peptide pools in the ViraFEST assay, antigen-specific CD4+ T cells were sequenced. At the end of roughly ten days of culture, CD4+ T cells were isolated. Participants each got two BNT162b2 or mRNA-1273 vaccine doses. TCRdb keeps only in-frame clones here, not all; method: immunoSEQ multiplex PCR. The sample holds tens of thousands of clones, less than 80% seen once. For these receptors, no antigen is known. This sample comprised CD4+ T cells from PBMCs cultured with SARS-CoV-2 spike peptides, obtained after COVID-19 vaccination. The receptors were gathered from a human donor who received a COVID-19 vaccine.

This clone occurred a few times. V usage is TRBV6-1 and J usage is TRBJ1-3; tentatively, D is TRBD1 (6 bases). Germline-derived CDR1 and CDR2 are MNHNS and SASEGT. The CDR3 runs 15 residues. V was trimmed by 5 bases and J by 4 bases, leaving 15 bases between them. CDR3: CASSSVQGRGNTIYF. For the CDR3, the DNA is TGTGCCAGCAGTTCCGTGCAGGGGCGGGGAAACACCATATATTTT.

In this sample, this clone turned up a few times. The CDR3, as DNA: TGTGCCAGCAGCCTAATAGCGGGAGGGCCGGTCCACGAGCAGTACTTC. This encodes CASSLIAGGPVHEQYF. The gene calls are TRBV7-2 and TRBJ2-7, with TRBD2 identical over 11 bases. This CDR3 spans 16 amino acids. The junction had 11 bases not matched to a gene; V was cut back by 5 bases and J by 5 bases. Germline V gene data show CDR1 as SGHTA and CDR2 as FQGNSA. The full variable domain, its missing parts supplied by reference TRBV7-2 and TRBJ2-7, is GAGVSQSPSNKVTEKGKDVELRCDPISGHTALYWYRQSLGQGLEFLIYFQGNSAPDKSGLPSDRFSAERTGGSVSTLTIQRTQQEDSAVYLCASSLIAGGPVHEQYFGPGTRLTVT.

The chain employs TRBV10-3 and TRBJ1-2; TRBD1 is a possible D gene (5 bases). Trimming shortened V by 2 bases and J by 0 bases, and 16 bases separated the two germline ends. The CDR3 extends over 17 amino acids. The V gene's germline CDR1 is ENHRY and CDR2 SYGVKD. In nucleotides, the CDR3 is TGTGCCATCAGTGAGACTCTCAGGGCAGGAACTAACTATGGCTACACCTTC. Translated: CAISETLRAGTNYGYTF.

The genes are TRBV3-1 (or the pseudogene TRBV3-2) and TRBJ1-3; tentatively, D is TRBD1 (5 bases). The V end lost 1 base, the J end lost 4 bases, and 11 bases lay between the germline ends. This CDR3 comprises 15 residues. Per germline, CDR1 LGHDT and CDR2 YNNKEL (reference sequence). For the CDR3, the DNA is TGTGCCAGCAGCCAAGCCGGGGACGGAGGAAACACCATATATTTT. Translated, it gives CASSQAGDGGNTIYF.

This chain uses TRBV5-4 with TRBJ2-1; TRBD1 agrees at 9 bases. Germline loops: CDR1 SGHNT, CDR2 YYREEE (reference sequence). The length of the CDR3 is 14 residues. Germline trimming cut 3 bases from V and 9 bases from J; bases unmatched to any gene: 7. CDR3 nucleotides: TGTGCCAGCAGCTGGGACAGGGCCTTAGGTGAGCAGTTCTTC. Its protein is CASSWDRALGEQFF.

The V gene is TRBV19, the J gene TRBJ2-5; 7 nucleotides agree with TRBD1. The trim removed 5 bases at V and 1 base at J, leaving 4 bases unmatched. Per the germline V gene, CDR1 is LNHDA and CDR2 is SQIVND (reference sequence). There are 14 residues in the CDR3. The CDR3 here is CASSAQGFQETQYF. CDR3 DNA: TGTGCCAGTAGTGCACAGGGGTTCCAAGAGACCCAGTACTTC.

V is TRBV4-1 and J is TRBJ2-6; D is unclear. Germline assignment: CDR1 MGHRA and CDR2 YSYEKL. The V end lost 1 base, the J end lost 2 bases, and 12 bases lay between the germline ends. The CDR3 contains 17 residues. CDR3 DNA sequence: TGCGCCAGCAGCCAAGGCTATAGGGTCCCTGGGGCCAACGTCCTGACTTTC. Translated: CASSQGYRVPGANVLTF.

This clone was counted only a few times. The chain recombines TRBV7-8 with TRBJ2-1; D possibly corresponds to TRBD1 (5 bases). The CDR3 is 14 amino acids. Germline lookup yields CDR1 SGHVS and CDR2 FQNEAQ. V was shortened by 1 base and J by 6 bases, with 10 bases between the two germline ends. CDR3 residues: CASSLEGRVNEQFF. The CDR3 DNA reads TGTGCCAGCAGCTTAGAAGGCAGGGTCAATGAGCAGTTCTTC.

CDR3 sequence (DNA): TGTGCTAGTGGTTTAAGTGAGAATTCACCCCTCCACTTT. Its translation is CASGLSENSPLHF. The chain employs TRBV12-5 and TRBJ1-6; no clear D gene. This CDR3 contains 13 residues. Trimming shortened V by 3 bases and J by 7 bases, and 7 bases separated the two germline ends. Germline CDR1 reads LGHNT; CDR2 reads FRNRAP. Drawing the rest from reference TRBV12-5 and TRBJ1-6, the complete variable domain is DARVTQTPRHKVTEMGQEVTMRCQPILGHNTVFWYRQTMMQGLELLAYFRNRAPLDDSGMPKDRFSAEMPDATLATLKIQPSEPRDSAVYFCASGLSENSPLHFGNGTRLTVT.

The chain employs TRBV6-5 and TRBJ2-7; a weak D match, TRBD2 (6 bases). CDR1 and CDR2 from the germline V gene are MNHEY and SVGAGI. This CDR3 contains 14 residues. Trimming stripped 2 bases from V and 2 bases from J, with 10 bases between. The CDR3 sequence is CASSYLRGAYEQYF. The CDR3 nucleotides are TGTGCCAGCAGTTACCTGCGGGGTGCCTACGAGCAGTACTTC.

CDR3 loop: CASSLVVSGRTDTQYF. The CDR3 coding sequence is TGTGCCAGCAGCTTAGTGGTTAGCGGGAGAACAGATACGCAGTATTTT. The V and J genes are TRBV11-2 and TRBJ2-3, with TRBD2 matching over 9 bases. The CDR3 extends over 16 amino acids. J gave up 3 bases and V 1 base, and 5 bases lay outside the gene matches. In germline, CDR1 is SGHAT, CDR2 FQNNGV.

The chain joins TRBV20-1 to TRBJ2-7; D is unclear. CDR3 size: 11 residues. V was cut by 2 bases and J by 7 bases, with 9 bases left in between. CDR1 and CDR2 from the germline V gene are DFQATT and SNEGSKA (reference sequence). CDR3: CSARILVEQYF. The DNA of the CDR3 is TGCAGTGCTAGAATACTCGTGGAGCAGTACTTC.

The genes are TRBV7-9 and TRBJ1-1; TRBD1 might be the D (6 bases). CDR3 length: 13 amino acids. Germline V lookup: CDR1 SEHNR, CDR2 FQNEAQ (reference sequence). V was pared by 1 base and J by 8 bases, with 11 bases between. The CDR3: CASSLERGTEAFF. In DNA, the CDR3 is TGTGCCAGCAGCTTAGAGCGAGGGACAGAAGCTTTCTTT.

The chain has TRBV9 and TRBJ1-6; TRBD1 agrees at 7 bases. The CDR3 is 15 amino acids. Germline assignment: CDR1 SGDLS and CDR2 YYNGEE. The junction had 8 bases not matched to a gene; V was cut back by 1 base and J by 10 bases. This chain's CDR3 is CASSVTEGARSPLHF. The CDR3 DNA reads as TGTGCCAGCAGCGTAACGGAGGGGGCGAGGTCACCCCTCCACTTT.

The genes are TRBV6-5 and TRBJ2-2, with no clear D. V was cut by 6 bases and J by 1 base, with 9 bases left in between. Germline V lookup: CDR1 MNHEY, CDR2 SVGAGI. The CDR3 consists of 14 residues. CDR3 in amino acids: CASRRDGNTGELFF. The CDR3 DNA reads TGTGCCAGCAGGCGCGACGGGAACACCGGGGAGCTGTTTTTT.

The chain carries TRBV19 and TRBJ2-1; 9 nucleotides line up with TRBD2. The V gene's germline CDR1 is LNHDA and CDR2 SQIVND (reference sequence). The V gene end was trimmed by 1 base and the J gene end by 4 bases; junction bases not matched to a gene: 2. The CDR3 contains 15 residues. DNA for the CDR3: TGTGCCAGTAGTATAGGGACTAGCGTTTACAATGAGCAGTTCTTC. It codes for CASSIGTSVYNEQFF.

The rearrangement uses TRBV9 and TRBJ2-3; D might be TRBD1 (6 bases). Per the germline V gene, CDR1 is SGDLS and CDR2 is YYNGEE. V was pared by 1 base and J by 0 bases, with 12 bases between. The length of the CDR3 is 16 residues. The CDR3 bases are TGTGCCAGCAGCGTATGGACAGCCCAGAGCACAGATACGCAGTATTTT. Amino acids: CASSVWTAQSTDTQYF.

The J gene is TRBJ1-5, the V gene TRBV4-1, with 9 positions matching TRBD1. After removal of 5 bases from V and 6 bases from J, the junction contained 14 bases not matched to a gene. In germline, CDR1 is MGHRA, CDR2 YSYEKL. CDR3 length: 17 residues. The CDR3 DNA sequence: TGCGCCAGCAGCTCCCGTTCACTAGACAGGGGGAGTCAGCCCCAGCATTTT. It translates to CASSSRSLDRGSQPQHF.

This clone was counted a single time. The chain couples TRBV7-9 to TRBJ2-5; TRBD1 matches at 8 bases. The germline gives CDR1 SEHNR, CDR2 FQNEAQ (reference sequence). Trimming took 0 bases from V and 5 from J; bases not matched to a gene: 8. The CDR3 covers 16 residues. The CDR3 region has the DNA TGTGCCAGCAGCTTAGCGCTGGCAGGGGGCAGGGAGACCCAGTACTTC. This sequence encodes CASSLALAGGRETQYF.

J is TRBJ2-1 and V is TRBV7-9; D is unresolved. V lost 5 bases to trimming and J lost 4 bases, with 15 bases between them. Germline assignment: CDR1 SEHNR and CDR2 FQNEAQ (reference sequence). There are 15 residues in the CDR3. The CDR3 DNA reads as TGTGCCAGCAGCCACGACTCCATATTATACAATGAGCAGTTCTTC. It yields the protein CASSHDSILYNEQFF. The complete variable domain, with remaining parts taken from reference TRBV7-9 and TRBJ2-1, reads DTGVSQNPRHKITKRGQNVTFRCDPISEHNRLYWYRQTLGQGPEFLTYFQNEAQLEKSRLLSDRFSAERPKGSFSTLEIQRTEQGDSAMYLCASSHDSILYNEQFFGPGTRLTVL.

V gene TRBV4-1 combines with J gene TRBJ1-2, with 8 bases matching TRBD1. This CDR3 region has 17 residues. CDR1 is MGHRA and CDR2 is YSYEKL in the germline V gene. J lost 10 bases, V lost 1 base, and 17 bases had no gene match. The CDR3 nucleotides are TGCGCCAGCAGCCAAGTATCCCCAACACGACAGGGGAGCGACTACACCTTC. Its translation: CASSQVSPTRQGSDYTF.

The genes are TRBV7-2 and TRBJ2-7, with TRBD1 identical over 7 bases. The CDR3 consists of 14 residues. Germline V CDR1 and CDR2: SGHTA, FQGNSA. V trimming: 3 bases; J trimming: 3 bases; junction bases outside the gene matches: 5. In nucleotides, the CDR3 is TGTGCCAGCAGCTTTGACAGGGTGTTCTACGAGCAGTACTTC. Its translation: CASSFDRVFYEQYF.

The chain recombines TRBV6-5 with TRBJ2-5, with 8 bases lining up with TRBD1. After removal of 10 bases from V and 5 bases from J, the junction contained 12 bases not matched to a gene. The germline CDR1 and CDR2 sequences are MNHEY and SVGAGI. This CDR3 has 14 residues. The CDR3 region is CAIDRGNGFETQYF. In nucleotides, the CDR3 is TGTGCCATCGACAGGGGTAACGGCTTCGAGACCCAGTACTTC.

This clone showed up just a few times. This chain links TRBV5-1 with TRBJ2-3; 7 positions agree with TRBD1. Germline lookup yields CDR1 SGHRS and CDR2 YFSETQ. The CDR3 is 16 residues long. The ends lost 0 bases at V and 1 base at J; junction bases unmatched: 5. CDR3 nucleotides: TGCGCCAGCAGCTTGGGTCTTACAGGGGGCACAGATACGCAGTATTTT. Amino acid sequence: CASSLGLTGGTDTQYF. The full variable domain, with the rest looked up from reference TRBV5-1 and TRBJ2-3, is KAGVTQTPRYLIKTRGQQVTLSCSPISGHRSVSWYQQTPGQGLQFLFEYFSETQRNKGNFPGRFSGRQFSNSRSEMNVSTLELGDSALYLCASSLGLTGGTDTQYFGPGTRLTVL.

The CDR3 coding sequence is TGCAGCGTTGTAGTGGGGGGAAGCAATCAGCCCCAGCATTTT. Translating it yields CSVVVGGSNQPQHF. The chain recombines TRBV29-1 with TRBJ1-5; possible D gene TRBD1, 5 bases. The CDR3 is 14 amino acids. In germline, CDR1 is SQVTM, CDR2 ANQGSEA. The ends were cut back, 4 bases at V and 1 base at J, with 11 bases in the middle.